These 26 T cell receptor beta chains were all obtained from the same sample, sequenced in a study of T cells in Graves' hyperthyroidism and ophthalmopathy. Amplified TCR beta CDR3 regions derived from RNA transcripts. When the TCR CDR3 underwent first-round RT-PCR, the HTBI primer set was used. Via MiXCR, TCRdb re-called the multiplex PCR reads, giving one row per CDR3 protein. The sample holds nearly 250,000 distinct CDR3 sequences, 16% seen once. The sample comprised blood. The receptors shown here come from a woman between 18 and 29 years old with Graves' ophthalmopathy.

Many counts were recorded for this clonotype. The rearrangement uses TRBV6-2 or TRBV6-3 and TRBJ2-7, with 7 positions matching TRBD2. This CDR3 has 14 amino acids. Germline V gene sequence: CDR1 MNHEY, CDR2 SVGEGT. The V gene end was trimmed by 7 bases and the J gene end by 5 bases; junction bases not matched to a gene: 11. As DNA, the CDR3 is TGTGCCAGCACTCGACGAAGCGGGAATAACGAGCAGTACTTC. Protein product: CASTRRSGNNEQYF.

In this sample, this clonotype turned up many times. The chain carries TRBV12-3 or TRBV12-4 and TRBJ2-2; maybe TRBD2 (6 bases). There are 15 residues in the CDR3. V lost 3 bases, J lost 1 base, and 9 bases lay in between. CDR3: CASSFRRGNTGELFF. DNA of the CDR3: TGTGCCAGCAGTTTTCGGCGGGGGAACACCGGGGAGCTGTTTTTT.

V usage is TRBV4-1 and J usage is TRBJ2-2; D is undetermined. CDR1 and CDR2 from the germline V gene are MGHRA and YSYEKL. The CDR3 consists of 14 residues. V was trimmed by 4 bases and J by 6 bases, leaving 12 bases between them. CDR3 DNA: TGCGCCAGCAGCCTCCTTGATAGTCCCGGGGAGCTGTTTTTT. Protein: CASSLLDSPGELFF.

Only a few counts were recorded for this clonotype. Here the CDR3 reads CASSTLGGGGDYGYTF. The CDR3 nucleotides are TGTGCCAGTAGTACCCTCGGTGGAGGGGGGGACTATGGCTACACCTTC. This chain joins TRBV19 and TRBJ1-2, with D maybe TRBD1 (6 bases). With 4 bases removed from V and 3 bases from J, the gap between germline ends came to 18 bases. Germline CDR1 reads LNHDA; CDR2 reads SQIVND (reference sequence). This CDR3 comprises 16 residues.

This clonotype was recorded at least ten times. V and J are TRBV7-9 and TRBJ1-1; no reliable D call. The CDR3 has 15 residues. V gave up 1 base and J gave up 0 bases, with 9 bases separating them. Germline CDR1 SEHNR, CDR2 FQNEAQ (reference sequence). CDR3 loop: CASSLEQAMNTEAFF. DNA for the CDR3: TGTGCCAGCAGCTTAGAGCAGGCGATGAACACTGAAGCTTTCTTT.

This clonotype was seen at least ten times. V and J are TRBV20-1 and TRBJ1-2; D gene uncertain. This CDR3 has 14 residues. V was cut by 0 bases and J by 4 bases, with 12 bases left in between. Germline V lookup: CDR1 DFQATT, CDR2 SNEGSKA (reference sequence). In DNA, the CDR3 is TGCAGTGCTAGAGATCGAGCGGGGTTCTATGGCTACACCTTC. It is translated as CSARDRAGFYGYTF.

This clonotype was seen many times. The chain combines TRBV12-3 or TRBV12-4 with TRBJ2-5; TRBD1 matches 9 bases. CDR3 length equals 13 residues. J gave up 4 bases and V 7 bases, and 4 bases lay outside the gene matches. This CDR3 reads CASNPDRGETQYF. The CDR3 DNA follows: TGTGCCAGCAACCCGGACAGGGGAGAGACCCAGTACTTC.

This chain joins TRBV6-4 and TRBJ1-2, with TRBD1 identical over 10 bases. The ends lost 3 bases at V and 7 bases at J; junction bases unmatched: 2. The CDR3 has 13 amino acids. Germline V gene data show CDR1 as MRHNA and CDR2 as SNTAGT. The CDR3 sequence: CASSERTGGGYTF. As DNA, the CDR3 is TGTGCCAGCAGTGAGAGGACAGGGGGTGGCTACACCTTC.

The CDR3 reads CATSDHTGQGSSWTSGSSYEQYF. The CDR3 DNA follows: TGTGCCACCAGTGACCATACCGGACAGGGCAGCTCCTGGACTAGCGGGAGTTCCTACGAGCAGTACTTC. The chain links TRBV24-1 to TRBJ2-7; 13 bases match TRBD2. V was pared by 4 bases and J by 1 base, with 24 bases of the junction left unmatched. From germline, CDR1 is KGHDR and CDR2 SFDVKD. This CDR3 comprises 23 residues.

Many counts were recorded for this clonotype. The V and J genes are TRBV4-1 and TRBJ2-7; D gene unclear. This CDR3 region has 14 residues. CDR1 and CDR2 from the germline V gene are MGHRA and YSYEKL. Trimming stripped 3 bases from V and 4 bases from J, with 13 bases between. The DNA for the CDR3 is TGCGCCAGCAGCCACCAAACCCCCAGGTACGAGCAGTACTTC. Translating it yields CASSHQTPRYEQYF.

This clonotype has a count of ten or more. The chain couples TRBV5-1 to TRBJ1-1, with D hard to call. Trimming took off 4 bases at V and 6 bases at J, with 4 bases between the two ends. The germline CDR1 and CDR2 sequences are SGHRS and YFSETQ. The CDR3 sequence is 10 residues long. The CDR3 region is CASSGSEAFF. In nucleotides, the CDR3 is TGCGCCAGCAGCGGATCTGAAGCTTTCTTT.

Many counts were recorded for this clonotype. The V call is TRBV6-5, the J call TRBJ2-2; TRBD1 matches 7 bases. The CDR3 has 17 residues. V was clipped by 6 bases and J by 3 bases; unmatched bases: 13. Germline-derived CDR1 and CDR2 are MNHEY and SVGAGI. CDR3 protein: CASSPDRDAYDTGELFF. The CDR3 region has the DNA TGTGCCAGCAGCCCAGACAGGGACGCTTACGACACCGGGGAGCTGTTTTTT.

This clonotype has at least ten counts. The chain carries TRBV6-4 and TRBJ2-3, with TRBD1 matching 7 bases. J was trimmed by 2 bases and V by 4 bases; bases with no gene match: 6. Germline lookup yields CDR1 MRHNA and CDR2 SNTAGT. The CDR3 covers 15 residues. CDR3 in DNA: TGTGCCAGCAGTGGAGACAGGGAATCCACAGATACGCAGTATTTT. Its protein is CASSGDRESTDTQYF.

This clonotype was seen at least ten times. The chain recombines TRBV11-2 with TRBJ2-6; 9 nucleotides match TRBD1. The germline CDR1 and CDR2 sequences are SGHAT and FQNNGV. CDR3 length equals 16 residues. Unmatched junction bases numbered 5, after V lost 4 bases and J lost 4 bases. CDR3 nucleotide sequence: TGTGCCAGCAGCTCTTACAGGGGGCCGGGGGCCAACGTCCTGACTTTC. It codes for CASSSYRGPGANVLTF.

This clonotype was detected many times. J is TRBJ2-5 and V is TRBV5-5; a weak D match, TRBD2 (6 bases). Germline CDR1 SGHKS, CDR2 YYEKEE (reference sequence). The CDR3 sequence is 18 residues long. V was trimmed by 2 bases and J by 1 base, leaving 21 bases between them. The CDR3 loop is CASSFRVERLGTQETQYF. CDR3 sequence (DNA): TGTGCCAGCAGCTTCCGGGTGGAGAGACTAGGAACCCAAGAGACCCAGTACTTC. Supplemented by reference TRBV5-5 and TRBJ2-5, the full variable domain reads DAGVTQSPTHLIKTRGQQVTLRCSPISGHKSVSWYQQVLGQGPQFIFQYYEKEERGRGNFPDRFSARQFPNYSSELNVNALLLGDSALYLCASSFRVERLGTQETQYFGPGTRLLVL.

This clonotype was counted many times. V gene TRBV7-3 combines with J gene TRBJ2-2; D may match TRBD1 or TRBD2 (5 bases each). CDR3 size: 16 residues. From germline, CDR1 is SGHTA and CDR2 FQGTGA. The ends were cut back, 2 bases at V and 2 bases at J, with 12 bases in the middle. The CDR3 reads CASSLLGGDNTGELFF. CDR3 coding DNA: TGTGCCAGCAGCTTATTGGGTGGGGACAACACCGGGGAGCTGTTTTTT.

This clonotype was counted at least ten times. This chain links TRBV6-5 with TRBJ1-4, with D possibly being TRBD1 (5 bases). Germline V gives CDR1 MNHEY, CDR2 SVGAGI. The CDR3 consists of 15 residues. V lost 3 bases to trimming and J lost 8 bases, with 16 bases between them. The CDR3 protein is CASSYLGIGAEKLFF. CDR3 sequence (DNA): TGTGCCAGCAGTTATCTCGGGATTGGGGCGGAAAAACTGTTTTTT.

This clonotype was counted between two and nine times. The CDR3 here is CASSIDTEINTGELFF. In DNA form, the CDR3 reads TGTGCCAGTAGTATAGATACGGAGATTAACACCGGGGAGCTGTTTTTT. The rearrangement joins TRBV19 to TRBJ2-2; D call uncertain. This CDR3 spans 16 amino acids. CDR1 and CDR2 (germline): LNHDA, SQIVND (reference sequence). Trimming stripped 0 bases from V and 2 bases from J, with 10 bases between. Combining the CDR3 with reference TRBV19 and TRBJ2-2 gives the whole variable domain DGGITQSPKYLFRKEGQNVTLSCEQNLNHDAMYWYRQDPGQGLRLIYYSQIVNDFQKGDIAEGYSVSREKKESFPLTVTSAQKNPTAFYLCASSIDTEINTGELFFGEGSRLTVL.

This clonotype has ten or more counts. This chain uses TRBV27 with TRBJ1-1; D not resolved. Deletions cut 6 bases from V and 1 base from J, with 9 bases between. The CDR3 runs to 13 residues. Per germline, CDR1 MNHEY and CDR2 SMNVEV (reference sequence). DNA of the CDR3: TGTGCCAGCAGATCGACGGAGAACACTGAAGCTTTCTTT. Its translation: CASRSTENTEAFF.

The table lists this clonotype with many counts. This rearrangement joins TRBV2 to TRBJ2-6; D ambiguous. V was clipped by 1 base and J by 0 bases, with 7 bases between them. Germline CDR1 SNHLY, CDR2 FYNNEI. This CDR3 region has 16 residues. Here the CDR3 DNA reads TGTGCCAGCAGTGAAGGTCAGGCCTCTGGGGCCAACGTCCTGACTTTC. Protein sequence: CASSEGQASGANVLTF.

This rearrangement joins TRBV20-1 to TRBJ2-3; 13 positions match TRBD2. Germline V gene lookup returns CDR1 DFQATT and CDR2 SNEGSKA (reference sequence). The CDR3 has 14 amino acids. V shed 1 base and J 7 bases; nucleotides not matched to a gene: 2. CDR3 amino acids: CSARATSGRHTQYF. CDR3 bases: TGCAGTGCTAGAGCGACTAGCGGGAGGCATACGCAGTATTTT.

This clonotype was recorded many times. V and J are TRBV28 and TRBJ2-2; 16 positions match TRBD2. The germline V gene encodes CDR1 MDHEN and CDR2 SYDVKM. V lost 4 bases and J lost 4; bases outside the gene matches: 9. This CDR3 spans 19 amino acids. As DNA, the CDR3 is TGTGCCAGCAGTTCCCTCGGGACTAGCGGGGGGGTTTTCACCGGGGAGCTGTTTTTT. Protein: CASSSLGTSGGVFTGELFF. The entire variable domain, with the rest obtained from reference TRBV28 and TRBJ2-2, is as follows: DVKVTQSSRYLVKRTGEKVFLECVQDMDHENMFWYRQDPGLGLRLIYFSYDVKMKEKGDIPEGYSVSREKKERFSLILESASTNQTSMYLCASSSLGTSGGVFTGELFFGEGSRLTVL.

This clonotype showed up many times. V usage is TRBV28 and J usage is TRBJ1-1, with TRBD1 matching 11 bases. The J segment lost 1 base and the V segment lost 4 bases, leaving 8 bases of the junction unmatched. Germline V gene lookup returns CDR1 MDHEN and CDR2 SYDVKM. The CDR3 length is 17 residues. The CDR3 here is CASSSWDRGDRNTEAFF. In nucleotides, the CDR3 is TGTGCCAGCAGTTCCTGGGACAGGGGGGACCGGAACACTGAAGCTTTCTTT. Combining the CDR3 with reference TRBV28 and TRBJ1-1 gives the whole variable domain DVKVTQSSRYLVKRTGEKVFLECVQDMDHENMFWYRQDPGLGLRLIYFSYDVKMKEKGDIPEGYSVSREKKERFSLILESASTNQTSMYLCASSSWDRGDRNTEAFFGQGTRLTVV.

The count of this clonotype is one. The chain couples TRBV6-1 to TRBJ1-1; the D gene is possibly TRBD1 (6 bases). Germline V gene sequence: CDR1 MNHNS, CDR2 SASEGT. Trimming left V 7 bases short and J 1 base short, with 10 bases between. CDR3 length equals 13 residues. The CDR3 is CASTKTGNTEAFF. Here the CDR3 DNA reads TGTGCCAGCACTAAGACAGGGAACACTGAAGCTTTCTTT.

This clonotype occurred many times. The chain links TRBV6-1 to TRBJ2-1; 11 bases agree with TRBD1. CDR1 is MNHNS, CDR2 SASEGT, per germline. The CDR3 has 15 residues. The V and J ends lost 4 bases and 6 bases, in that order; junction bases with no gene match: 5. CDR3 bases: TGTGCCAGCAGTGGCGGACAGGGGGCTGGCAATGAGCAGTTCTTC. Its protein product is CASSGGQGAGNEQFF.

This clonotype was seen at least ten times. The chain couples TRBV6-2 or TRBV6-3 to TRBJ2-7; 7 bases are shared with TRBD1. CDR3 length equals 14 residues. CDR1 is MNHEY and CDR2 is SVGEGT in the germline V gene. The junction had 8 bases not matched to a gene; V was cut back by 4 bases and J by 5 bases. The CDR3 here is CASSSSTGSHEQYF. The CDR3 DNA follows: TGTGCCAGCAGTTCCTCGACAGGGTCACACGAGCAGTACTTC.